The rows below give T cell receptor beta chains drawn from one sample of a study of spatial heterogeneity in lung cancer. TCRdb analysed the 5' RACE reads with MiXCR anew, one entry per CDR3 protein. This table has about 1,700 distinct CDR3 sequences, 19% appearing once. The sequences come from PBMCs, collected at follow-up. Receptor source: a male donor with early-stage non-small cell lung cancer. CDR3s include the opening cysteine and the closing phenylalanine or tryptophan. D genes are given only for firm matches. Clone sizes are given selectively: once, few, many, or a class where the clone is expanded.

TRBJ2-3 NA TRBV30 NA TGTGCTTGGAGTCTGGGAACTAGCACAGATACGCAGTATTTT CAWSLGTSTDTQYF
TRBJ2-3 many TRBV4-2 TRBD2 TGTGCCAGCAGCCAAGTTCGTAGCGGGGGGGCCTTCGATACGCAGTATTTT CASSQVRSGGAFDTQYF
TRBJ2-5 NA TRBV12-3/TRBV12-4 TRBD2 TGTGCCAGCAGAGCACAGACTAGCCTAGAGACCCAGTACTTC CASRAQTSLETQYF
TRBJ2-2 many TRBV12-3/TRBV12-4 NA TGTGCCAGCATAAGGGGATTCGGGGAGCTGTTTTTT CASIRGFGELFF
TRBJ1-3 NA TRBV7-9 NA TGTGCCAGCCAGAGGATCTCTGGAAACACCATATATTTT CASQRISGNTIYF
TRBJ2-6 many TRBV12-1 NA TGTGCCAGCAGCTCTGAACTAGCGGGGGTCGCCAGGGCTGGGGCCAACGTCCTGACTTTC CASSSELAGVARAGANVLTF
TRBJ2-2 many TRBV6-5 NA TGTGCCAGCAGTTACAGGGAAACGAACACCGGGGAGCTGTTTTTT CASSYRETNTGELFF
TRBJ2-1 NA TRBV15 TRBD2 TGTGCCACCAGCAGCGATCGGGACGGGAGGGGAGAGTTCTTC CATSSDRDGRGEFF
TRBJ2-3 NA TRBV28 NA TGTGCCAGCAGTTTAGACAGAGATGACACAGATACGCAGTATTTT CASSLDRDDTDTQYF
TRBJ2-2 large TRBV4-3 NA TGCGCCAGCAGCCCGACTGACGGGGAGCTGTTTTTT CASSPTDGELFF
TRBJ2-5 many TRBV7-8 TRBD1 TGTGCCAGCAGCCCCCGGGACAGGGGCGCAGAGACCCAGTACTTC CASSPRDRGAETQYF
TRBJ2-1 hyperexpanded TRBV12-3/TRBV12-4 NA TGTGCCAGCAGTTCCGAACAGGGTTTAAGTGAGCAGTTCTTC CASSSEQGLSEQFF
TRBJ1-1 few TRBV19 NA TGTGCCAGTGGGAACACTGAAGCTTTCTTT CASGNTEAFF
TRBJ2-2 medium-sized TRBV19 NA TGTGCCAATTCCGGGGAGCTGTTTTTT CANSGELFF
TRBJ2-1 NA TRBV19 NA TGTGCCAGCGGGGAGTCCTACAATGAGCAGTTCTTC CASGESYNEQFF
TRBJ2-1 medium-sized TRBV11-2 TRBD2 TGTGCCAGCAGCTTAGATGGGACTAGTGACAATGAGCAGTTCTTC CASSLDGTSDNEQFF
TRBJ2-5 NA TRBV23-1 NA TGCGCCAGCAGTCGTCGACAGGACGAAGAGACCCAGTACTTC CASSRRQDEETQYF
TRBJ2-1 medium-sized TRBV20-1 TRBD2 TGCAGTGCTAGAGATCTGACTAGCGGGGTGACCTACAATGAGCAGTTCTTC CSARDLTSGVTYNEQFF
TRBJ1-5 few TRBV7-9 TRBD1 TGTGCCAGCAGCTCGACAGGGTCAGGCAATCAGCCCCAGCATTTT CASSSTGSGNQPQHF
TRBJ1-2 few TRBV7-8 NA TGTGCCAGCAGACAGGAGGCAGGGCGGGTTGGGGGCTACACCTTC CASRQEAGRVGGYTF
TRBJ1-1 large TRBV2 NA TGTGCCAGCAGTAACACTGAAGCTTTCTTT CASSNTEAFF
TRBJ2-1 medium-sized TRBV5-6 NA TGTGCCAGCAGCCCCGAAGATTACAATGAGCAGTTCTTC CASSPEDYNEQFF
TRBJ2-2 medium-sized TRBV30 NA TGTGCCTGGGGGGACCTCACCGGGGAGCTGTTTTTT CAWGDLTGELFF
TRBJ2-5 medium-sized TRBV7-2 TRBD1 TGTGCCAGCAGCGTCCAGGGGGCGCGGGAGACCCAGTACTTC CASSVQGARETQYF
TRBJ2-3 many TRBV5-4 TRBD2 TGTGCCAGCAGCCTGGGACTAGCGGGGAGCACAGATACGCAGTATTTT CASSLGLAGSTDTQYF
TRBJ2-3 medium-sized TRBV7-2 TRBD2 TGTGCCAGCAGCTTAGGGGAGGGAGATACGCAGTATTTT CASSLGEGDTQYF
TRBJ2-1 many TRBV30 TRBD1 TGTGCCTGGAGTGGCGGGACAGGGGATTACAATGAGCAGTTCTTC CAWSGGTGDYNEQFF
TRBJ2-7 NA TRBV3-1 TRBD2 TGTGCCAGCAGCCTTAGCGGGGGGGCCTCCGAGCAGTACTTC CASSLSGGASEQYF
TRBJ1-5 medium-sized TRBV6-2/TRBV6-3 NA TGTGCCAGCAGTTACGAGGTTGGTAGCAATCAGCCCCAGCATTTT CASSYEVGSNQPQHF
TRBJ2-1 large TRBV12-5 TRBD1 TGTGCTAGTGGTTTAGGCAGGGGGAGCAATGAGCAGTTCTTC CASGLGRGSNEQFF
TRBJ2-3 NA TRBV7-2 TRBD2 TGTGCCAGCAGCACGACTAGCGGGAGATCAGATACGCAGTATTTT CASSTTSGRSDTQYF
TRBJ2-1 many TRBV11-2 NA TGTGCCAGCAGCTTAGTCCTAGCACAAAGAAATGAGCAGTTCTTC CASSLVLAQRNEQFF
TRBJ1-1 medium-sized TRBV4-1 NA TGCGCCAGCAGCCCCCTGGTTGGGACTGAAGCTTTCTTT CASSPLVGTEAFF
TRBJ2-2 medium-sized TRBV19 TRBD2 TGTGCCAGTAGTACGCCTAGCGGGAGAAGTTGGGCCACCGGGGAGCTGTTTTTT CASSTPSGRSWATGELFF
TRBJ2-3 medium-sized TRBV3-1 TRBD1 TGTGCCAGCAGCCAAAGACAGGGACACCCAGATACGCAGTATTTT CASSQRQGHPDTQYF
TRBJ2-2 NA TRBV5-1 NA TGCGCCAGCAGCCAGCTTCCTGGGCCATACACCGGGGAGCTGTTTTTT CASSQLPGPYTGELFF
TRBJ2-1 medium-sized TRBV4-1 TRBD2 TGCGCCAGCAGCCCTGGGACTAGCGGGGGGGCTATCTATGAGCAGTTCTTC CASSPGTSGGAIYEQFF
TRBJ2-3 NA TRBV20-1 NA TGCAGTGCTGAGCGTAGCACAGATACGCAGTATTTT CSAERSTDTQYF
TRBJ2-1 large TRBV9 TRBD1 TGTGCCAGCAGCGCACAGGGGAACACCTACAATGAGCAGTTCTTC CASSAQGNTYNEQFF
TRBJ2-1 NA TRBV7-3 NA TGTGCCAGCAGCTTAACGTGGAGGGATGAGCAGTTCTTC CASSLTWRDEQFF
TRBJ2-5 NA TRBV7-9 TRBD2 TGTGCCAGCAGCTTAGAGGGGACTAGCGGGGAAAGCCAAGAGACCCAGTACTTC CASSLEGTSGESQETQYF
TRBJ2-3 few TRBV20-1 NA TGCAGTGCTGGAGAGGTAGAGGTTGTGGAAGATACGCAGTATTTT CSAGEVEVVEDTQYF
TRBJ2-1 many TRBV29-1 TRBD2 TGCAGCGTTGAGGAGCGGGGGGGTTACAATGAGCAGTTCTTC CSVEERGGYNEQFF
TRBJ2-1 medium-sized TRBV6-5 NA TGTGCCAGCAGAGCCCCGGGGGCGAATGAGCAGTTCTTC CASRAPGANEQFF
TRBJ2-5 many TRBV6-4 NA TGTGCCAGCACCCGGGCCCGGCACCAAGAGACCCAGTACTTC CASTRARHQETQYF
TRBJ2-7 many TRBV2 NA TGTGCCAGCACAAAGGATGGGGGCGGGCAGTACTTC CASTKDGGGQYF
TRBJ2-5 many TRBV29-1 NA TGCAGCGTTGAAAAGAATTCCGATCTCCCGACTCAAGAGACCCAGTACTTC CSVEKNSDLPTQETQYF
TRBJ2-2 many TRBV12-3/TRBV12-4 TRBD1 TGTGCCAGCAGCGCCCGGGACAGGGCGACGAGGGAGCTGTTTTTT CASSARDRATRELFF
TRBJ1-6 medium-sized TRBV5-1 NA TGCGCCAGCAGCACTCAACCGGACCTCCCAAGCTCCTATAATTCACCCCTCCACTTT CASSTQPDLPSSYNSPLHF
TRBJ2-7 NA TRBV19 NA TGTGCCAGTATAGGCGGTAGCGGGGACAGCTTCTTC CASIGGSGDSFF